The rows below give T cell receptor beta chains drawn from one sample of a study of molecular identifiers for immune sequencing clone quantification. TCRdb reprocessed the PCR reads via MiXCR and lists one record per CDR3 protein. The table records over 90,000 distinct CDR3 sequences, about 35% of them present only once. Input material: naive CD8+ T cells from blood, with Jurkat cell RNA spiked in. The receptor set was obtained from a human donor in good health. Some libraries in this study had Jurkat cell RNA spiked in. CDR3s include the opening cysteine and the closing phenylalanine or tryptophan. A D gene is named only where the DNA matches it firmly. For some rows the clone size is stated as once, few or many, or as a class when expanded; others skip it.

j_gene,d_gene,abundance,v_gene,CDR3nt,CDR3aa
TRBJ2-1,.,.,TRBV6-5,TGTGCCAGCAGTTGGGGCGGGACCGGGCACAAAGAGCAGTTCTTC,CASSWGGTGHKEQFF
TRBJ2-5,TRBD2,once,TRBV13,TGTGCCAGCAGCCTGAAGACTAGCGTCCAAGGGACCCAGTACTTC,CASSLKTSVQGTQYF
TRBJ1-2,.,many,TRBV12-3/TRBV12-4,TGTGCCAGCAGCGCAGGCCAGACTTTCTATGGCTACACCTTC,CASSAGQTFYGYTF
TRBJ1-4,.,.,TRBV27,TGTGCCAGCAGTTTAGATCCGCCAGGTGAAAAACTGTTTTTT,CASSLDPPGEKLFF
TRBJ2-3,TRBD2,few,TRBV7-9,TGTGCCAGCAGCGGAAGGACTAGCGAAAGAGGAGATACGCAGTATTTT,CASSGRTSERGDTQYF
TRBJ2-5,.,.,TRBV13,TGTGCCAGCAGCGTGACGAAAGAGACCCAGTACTTC,CASSVTKETQYF
TRBJ2-7,.,.,TRBV7-6,TGTGCCAGCAGCTCCTTGTTGAACGAGCAGTACTTC,CASSSLLNEQYF
TRBJ2-3,TRBD2,.,TRBV5-1,TGCGCCAGCGGCCCCCTGCGCGGGAGAGGTGGCGATACGCAGTATTTT,CASGPLRGRGGDTQYF
TRBJ1-1,.,.,TRBV27,TGTGCCAGCGGTTTAGGTGGGCTAGGGACTGAAGCTTTCTTT,CASGLGGLGTEAFF
TRBJ2-1,.,.,TRBV4-3,TGCGCCAGCAGCCTGCGGGACTCCTACAATGAGCAGTTCTTC,CASSLRDSYNEQFF
TRBJ2-7,.,.,TRBV3-2,TGTGCCAGCAGCCAAAGACTAGCGGGAGGGCCGACATACGAGCAGTACTTC,CASSQRLAGGPTYEQYF
TRBJ2-2,TRBD1,.,TRBV24-1,TGTGCCACCAGTGAAGGACAGGTGAACACCGGGGAGCTGTTTTTT,CATSEGQVNTGELFF
TRBJ2-3,.,many,TRBV7-6,TGTGCCAGCAGCCCGGACACAGATACGCAGTATTTT,CASSPDTDTQYF
TRBJ2-3,.,once,TRBV9,TGTGCCAGCAGCGTAAGGGGAGGCACAGATACGCAGTATTTT,CASSVRGGTDTQYF
TRBJ2-7,.,.,TRBV2,TGTGCCAGCCGGGACATGGAAAGATACGAGCAGTACTTC,CASRDMERYEQYF
TRBJ1-1,.,.,TRBV7-3,TGTGCCAGCAGCTTAAGCGGGGGCTGGTCAACTGAAGCTTTCTTT,CASSLSGGWSTEAFF
TRBJ2-1,TRBD2,.,TRBV7-8,TGTGCCAGCAGTTCCGGGACTAGCGGCTGTTTCTTC,CASSSGTSGCFF
TRBJ2-5,TRBD1,.,TRBV5-1,TGCGCCAGCAGCGCGGACAGGGGTGTTGGAGAGACCCGGTACTTC,CASSADRGVGETRYF
TRBJ2-5,TRBD2,once,TRBV7-9,TGTGCCAGCAGCTTACAACTAGCGGGGGGGCCGCAAGAGACACAGTACTTC,CASSLQLAGGPQETQYF
TRBJ2-3,TRBD2,many,TRBV4-3,TGCGCCAGCAGCCAAGACTGGACTAGCGGAGATACGCAGTATTTT,CASSQDWTSGDTQYF
TRBJ2-7,TRBD2,.,TRBV7-9,TGTGCCAGCAGCAATGCTCCCACTAGCGCCCACGAGCAGTACTTC,CASSNAPTSAHEQYF
TRBJ2-1,.,.,TRBV7-9,TGTGCCAGCAGGAACTCTTGGAGTGAGCAGTTCTTC,CASRNSWSEQFF